One sample yielded the 11 T cell receptor beta chains listed below, sequenced in a study of T cell responses to AZD1222 COVID-19 vaccine. Clones were sequenced by immunoSEQ multiplex PCR, and TCRdb holds only the in-frame ones, with some missing. The repertoire consists of under 140,000 clones, with less than 90% occurring once and the leading ten covering roughly 1.6%. The starting material was peripheral blood, obtained on day 0 of AZD1222 vaccination. These receptors all come from an adult in good health.

The chain employs TRBV9 and TRBJ2-3, with D perhaps given as TRBD1 or TRBD2 (6 bases each). The V end was cut by 7 bases, the J end by 2 bases, with 17 bases between. The CDR3 loop spans 15 amino acids. Germline CDR1 is SGDLS and CDR2 is YYNGEE. The CDR3 sequence: CASLPGASDTDTQYF. The DNA for the CDR3 is TGTGCCAGCCTCCCGGGGGCCTCTGACACAGATACGCAGTATTTT.

The chain recombines TRBV6-1 with TRBJ1-1, with D hard to call. The CDR3 covers 17 residues. Germline V gene sequence: CDR1 MNHNS, CDR2 SASEGT. Trimming took 3 bases from V and 0 from J, leaving 17 bases between them. The CDR3 DNA reads TGTGCCAGCAGTGATGCCCCCTACAGACCGGTGAACACTGAAGCTTTCTTT. It yields the protein CASSDAPYRPVNTEAFF.

J is TRBJ2-5 and V is TRBV27; D is possibly TRBD1 or TRBD2 (5 bases each). Germline lookup yields CDR1 MNHEY and CDR2 SMNVEV (reference sequence). V was clipped by 6 bases and J by 4 bases, with 18 bases between them. The CDR3 spans 15 residues. In nucleotides, the CDR3 is TGTGCCAGCAGGGGCGACGAGGGGTTGGGAGAGACCCAGTACTTC. It encodes CASRGDEGLGETQYF.

This chain links TRBV5-1 with TRBJ2-3; the match to TRBD2 covers 14 bases. V lost 4 bases, J lost 4 bases, and 8 bases stayed unmatched. The CDR3 length is 17 residues. Germline CDR1 reads SGHRS; CDR2 reads YFSETQ. CDR3 in amino acids: CASSPGLAGGHSDTQYF. DNA of the CDR3: TGCGCCAGCAGCCCTGGACTAGCGGGGGGCCATTCAGATACGCAGTATTTT. The full variable domain, in which reference TRBV5-1 and TRBJ2-3 provide the parts outside the CDR3, is KAGVTQTPRYLIKTRGQQVTLSCSPISGHRSVSWYQQTPGQGLQFLFEYFSETQRNKGNFPGRFSGRQFSNSRSEMNVSTLELGDSALYLCASSPGLAGGHSDTQYFGPGTRLTVL.

The rearrangement joins TRBV6-5 to TRBJ1-1; TRBD1 matches at 7 bases. The length of the CDR3 is 13 residues. Germline CDR1 reads MNHEY; CDR2 reads SVGAGI. Trimming removed 7 bases from V and 3 bases from J; junction bases left unmatched: 5. The CDR3 DNA reads as TGTGCCAGCATCAACAGGGGCCACACTGAAGCTTTCTTT. Protein product: CASINRGHTEAFF.

This chain links TRBV19 with TRBJ1-5; 8 positions match TRBD1. V shed 5 bases and J 2 bases; nucleotides not matched to a gene: 11. The CDR3 is made up of 17 amino acids. Per the germline V gene, CDR1 is LNHDA and CDR2 is SQIVND (reference sequence). CDR3 sequence (DNA): TGTGCCAGTAGTTCCGCCCAGGGGGCGGGGGGCAATCAGCCCCAGCATTTT. Residues: CASSSAQGAGGNQPQHF.

CDR3 sequence (DNA): TGTGCCACCGACAGGCGAAACACTGAAGCTTTCTTT. It translates to CATDRRNTEAFF. The chain links TRBV27 to TRBJ1-1; TRBD1 is a possible D gene (6 bases). The V and J ends lost 10 bases and 2 bases respectively, with 11 bases between them. This CDR3 comprises 12 residues. Germline V lookup: CDR1 MNHEY, CDR2 SMNVEV (reference sequence).

The chain couples TRBV5-1 to TRBJ2-1; 9 bases are shared with TRBD1. V lost 0 bases, J lost 2 bases, and 0 bases stayed unmatched. CDR1 and CDR2 from the germline V gene are SGHRS and YFSETQ. This CDR3 is built from 15 residues. CDR3 region: CASSLGTGAYNEQFF. The CDR3, as DNA: TGCGCCAGCAGCTTGGGGACAGGGGCCTACAATGAGCAGTTCTTC. The variable domain in full, completed from reference TRBV5-1 and TRBJ2-1, reads KAGVTQTPRYLIKTRGQQVTLSCSPISGHRSVSWYQQTPGQGLQFLFEYFSETQRNKGNFPGRFSGRQFSNSRSEMNVSTLELGDSALYLCASSLGTGAYNEQFFGPGTRLTVL.

The chain links TRBV6-5 to TRBJ1-2; D possibly corresponds to TRBD1 (5 bases). Trimming stripped 6 bases from V and 2 bases from J, with 16 bases between. CDR3 length: 15 residues. In germline, CDR1 is MNHEY, CDR2 SVGAGI. CDR3 nucleotides: TGTGCCAGCAGGAACGCGTGGGGGAACAACTATGGCTACACCTTC. Amino acids: CASRNAWGNNYGYTF.

The rearrangement links TRBV6-5 to TRBJ2-7; 10 bases agree with TRBD1. This CDR3 region has 15 residues. Trimming at V came to 6 bases and at J to 6 bases, leaving 11 bases not matched to a gene. Looked up from germline, CDR1 is MNHEY and CDR2 is SVGAGI. This chain's CDR3 is CASRPAGTGVIEQYF. The DNA of the CDR3 is TGTGCCAGCAGACCGGCCGGGACAGGGGTTATCGAGCAGTACTTC.

This chain joins TRBV21-1 and TRBJ1-1. TRBV21-1 is a recognized pseudogene. The CDR3 runs to 15 residues. The CDR3 loop is CASSKDKSPSTEAFF. In DNA form, the CDR3 reads TGTGCCAGCAGCAAAGATAAGTCCCCGAGCACTGAAGCTTTCTTT.